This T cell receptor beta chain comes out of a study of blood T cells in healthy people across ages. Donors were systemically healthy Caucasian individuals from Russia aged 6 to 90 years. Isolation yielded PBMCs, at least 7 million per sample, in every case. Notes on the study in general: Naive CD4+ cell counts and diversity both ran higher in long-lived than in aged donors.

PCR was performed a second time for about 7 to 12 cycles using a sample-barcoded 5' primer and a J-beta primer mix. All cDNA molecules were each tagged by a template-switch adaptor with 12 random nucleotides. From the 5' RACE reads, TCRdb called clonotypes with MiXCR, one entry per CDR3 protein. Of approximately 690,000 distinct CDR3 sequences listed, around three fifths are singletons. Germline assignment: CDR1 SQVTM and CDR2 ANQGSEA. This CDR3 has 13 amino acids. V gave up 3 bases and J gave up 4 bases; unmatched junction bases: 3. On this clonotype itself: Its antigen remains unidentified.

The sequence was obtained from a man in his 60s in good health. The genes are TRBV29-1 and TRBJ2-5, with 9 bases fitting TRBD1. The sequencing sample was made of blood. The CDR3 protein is CSVEGQGGETQYF. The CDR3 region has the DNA TGCAGCGTTGAGGGACAGGGAGGAGAGACCCAGTACTTC.